This T cell receptor beta chain comes out of a study of Graves' ophthalmopathy and Graves' hyperthyroidism. About the research overall: The blood sample was drawn at first diagnosis and before any treatment.

In germline, CDR1 is SQVTM, CDR2 ANQGSEA. CDR3 length: 13 amino acids. V gave up 0 bases and J gave up 4 bases; unmatched junction bases: 1. CDR3 regions of TCR beta were amplified from RNA transcripts. An initial RT-PCR round employing HTBI primers preceded a second-round multiplex PCR. Using its own MiXCR run on the multiplex PCR reads, TCRdb lists one record per CDR3 protein. The repertoire includes 450,000 or so distinct CDR3 sequences, around 15% of them detected once, and about a tenth sits in the top ten. This clonotype is a singleton in its sample. The V gene is TRBV29-1, the J gene TRBJ2-5; 8 bases align to TRBD2. The sequenced sample was blood. The TCR was taken from a woman under 40 with Graves' ophthalmopathy. CDR3 protein: CSVEDSGRETQYF. In DNA form, the CDR3 reads TGCAGCGTTGAAGACAGCGGGAGAGAGACCCAGTACTTC.